Listed here is a single T cell receptor (beta chain). Antigen specificity is unknown. Trimming took off 6 bases at V and 0 bases at J, with 24 bases between the two ends. This CDR3 region has 18 residues. Germline lookup yields CDR1 DFQATT and CDR2 SNEGSKA (reference sequence). The data are from a study of T cell responses to AZD1222 COVID-19 vaccine. The table came from immunoSEQ multiplex PCR; TCRdb's copy has only in-frame clones and leaves some out. The table includes approximately 190,000 clones, 85% to 90% detected once. General study points: Most donors were white British, females outnumbered males, and clonal diversity was possibly underestimated.

V gene TRBV20-1 combines with J gene TRBJ2-1; D is possibly TRBD2 (6 bases). The sequencing used peripheral blood, collected on day 0 of MenACWY control vaccination. This receptor was taken from an adult in good health. The CDR3 coding sequence is TGCAGTGCCAGTACCCCGGGATCTAGCGCCCGCTCCTACAATGAGCAGTTCTTC. Encoded protein: CSASTPGSSARSYNEQFF.